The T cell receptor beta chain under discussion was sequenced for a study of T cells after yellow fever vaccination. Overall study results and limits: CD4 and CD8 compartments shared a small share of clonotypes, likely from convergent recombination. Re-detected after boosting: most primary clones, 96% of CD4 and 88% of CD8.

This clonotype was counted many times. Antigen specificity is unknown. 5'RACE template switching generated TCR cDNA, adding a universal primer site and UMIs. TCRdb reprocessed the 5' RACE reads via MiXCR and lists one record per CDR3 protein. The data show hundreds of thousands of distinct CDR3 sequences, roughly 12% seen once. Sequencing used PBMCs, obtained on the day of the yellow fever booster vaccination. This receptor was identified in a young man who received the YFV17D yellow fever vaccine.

CDR3 DNA: TGTGCCAGCAGCTTCGTAGTAGCGGCCCACAATGAGCAGTTCTTC. It is translated as CASSFVVAAHNEQFF. This chain links TRBV13 with TRBJ2-1; D perhaps matches TRBD2 (6 bases). This CDR3 has 15 amino acids. Trimming shortened V by 3 bases and J by 5 bases, and 14 bases separated the two germline ends. Germline assignment: CDR1 PRHDT and CDR2 FYEKMQ (reference sequence).